The clone carrying this T cell receptor beta chain showed up just once. This sample was taken from a study of blood T cell repertoires in COVID-19. Study information: T cells, B-cell-depleted T cells, or PBMCs supplied cDNA or gDNA.

Per the original methods: Estimated nucleated cell counts came from reference gene primer amplification. Profiled with immunoSEQ multiplex PCR; TCRdb holds only in-frame clones, not every one. V, J and clone size are those of that table, while D and trimming were read from the DNA. The data show some 170,000 clones, with about 87% seen just once and 1.5% to 2% held by the top ten. Per germline, CDR1 ENHRY and CDR2 SYGVKD. The CDR3 extends over 16 amino acids. V lost 4 bases and J lost 5; bases outside the gene matches: 12. This chain connects TRBV10-3 to TRBJ2-3; 7 bases line up with TRBD2. The sequence came from a woman aged 50 to 60 with acute or convalescent COVID-19. The sequencing input was peripheral blood. CDR3 sequence reads: CAISAGGWGAQDTQYF. DNA for the CDR3: TGTGCCATCAGTGCGGGGGGTTGGGGAGCCCAAGATACGCAGTATTTT.